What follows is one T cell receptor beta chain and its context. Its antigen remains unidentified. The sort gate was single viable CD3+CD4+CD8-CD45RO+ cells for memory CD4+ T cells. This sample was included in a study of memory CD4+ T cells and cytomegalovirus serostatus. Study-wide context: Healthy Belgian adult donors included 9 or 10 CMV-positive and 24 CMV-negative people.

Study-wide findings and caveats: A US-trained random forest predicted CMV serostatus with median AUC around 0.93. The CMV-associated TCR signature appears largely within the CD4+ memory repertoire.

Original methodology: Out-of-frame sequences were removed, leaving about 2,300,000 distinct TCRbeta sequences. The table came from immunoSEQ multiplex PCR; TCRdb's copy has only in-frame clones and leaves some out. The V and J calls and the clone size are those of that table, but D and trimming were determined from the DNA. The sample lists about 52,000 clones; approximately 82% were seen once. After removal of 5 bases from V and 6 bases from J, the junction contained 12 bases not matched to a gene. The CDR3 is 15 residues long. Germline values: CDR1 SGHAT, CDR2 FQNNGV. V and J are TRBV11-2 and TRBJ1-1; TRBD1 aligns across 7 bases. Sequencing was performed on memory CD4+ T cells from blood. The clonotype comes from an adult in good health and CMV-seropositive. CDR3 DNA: TGTGCCAGCAGCCCGCCATCGACAGGGCGATCTGAAGCTTTCTTT. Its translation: CASSPPSTGRSEAFF.